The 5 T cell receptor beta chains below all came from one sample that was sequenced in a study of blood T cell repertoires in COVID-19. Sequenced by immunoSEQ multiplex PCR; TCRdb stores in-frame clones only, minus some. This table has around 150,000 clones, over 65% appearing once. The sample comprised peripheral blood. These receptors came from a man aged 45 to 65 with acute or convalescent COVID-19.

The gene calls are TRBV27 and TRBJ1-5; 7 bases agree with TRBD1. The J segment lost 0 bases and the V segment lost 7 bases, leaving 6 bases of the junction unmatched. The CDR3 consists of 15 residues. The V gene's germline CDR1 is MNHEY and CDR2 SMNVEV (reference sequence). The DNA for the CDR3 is TGTGCCAGCACCGCTACAGGGGATAGCAATCAGCCCCAGCATTTT. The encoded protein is CASTATGDSNQPQHF.

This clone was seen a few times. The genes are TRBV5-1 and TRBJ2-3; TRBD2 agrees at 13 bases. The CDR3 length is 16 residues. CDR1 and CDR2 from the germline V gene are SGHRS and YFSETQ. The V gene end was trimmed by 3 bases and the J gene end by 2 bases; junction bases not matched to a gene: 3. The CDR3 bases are TGCGCCAGCAGCTGGGGGACTAGCGGGACCACAGATACGCAGTATTTT. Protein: CASSWGTSGTTDTQYF.

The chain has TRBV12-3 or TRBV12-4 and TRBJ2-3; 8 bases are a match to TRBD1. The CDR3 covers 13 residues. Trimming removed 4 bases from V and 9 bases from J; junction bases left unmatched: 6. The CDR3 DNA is TGTGCCAGCAGTTCACAGGGGGTGTTCACGCAGTATTTT. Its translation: CASSSQGVFTQYF.

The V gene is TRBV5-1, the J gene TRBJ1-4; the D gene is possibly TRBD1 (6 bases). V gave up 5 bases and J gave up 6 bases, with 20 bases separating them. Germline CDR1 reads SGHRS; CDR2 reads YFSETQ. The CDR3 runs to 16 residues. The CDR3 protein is CASRPTRGGRDEKLFF. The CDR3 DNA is TGCGCCAGCAGGCCCACCCGGGGGGGGCGCGATGAAAAACTGTTTTTT.

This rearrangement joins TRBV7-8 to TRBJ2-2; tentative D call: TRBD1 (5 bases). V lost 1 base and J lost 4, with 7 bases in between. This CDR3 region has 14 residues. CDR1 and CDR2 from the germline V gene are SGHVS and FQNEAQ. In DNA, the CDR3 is TGTGCCAGCAGCTTAGTGCAGGGCACCGGGGAGCTGTTTTTT. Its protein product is CASSLVQGTGELFF.